The rows below give T cell receptor delta chains drawn from one sample of a study of Vδ1+ human thymocytes. TCRdb repeated clone calling on the multiplex PCR reads with CATT. Found here are roughly 56,000 delta-chain clones, roughly 16% of them singletons; the top ten hold about 0.4%. Sequencing was performed on Vdelta1+ gamma-delta thymocytes from the thymus. The receptors shown here come from a girl under two years old who had congenital heart surgery. CDR3s include the opening cysteine and the closing phenylalanine or tryptophan. D genes are given only for firm matches. Only part of the rows carry a size: once, few, many, or a class if the clone is expanded.

V gene,J gene,D gene,clone size,CDR3 DNA,CDR3 protein
TRDV1,TRDJ1,TRDD3,few,TGTGCTCTTGGGTACTATCGGCCTTCACACCGGGGATACCCAAACACCGATAAACTCATCTTT,CALGYYRPSHRGYPNTDKLIF
TRDV1,TRDJ1,TRDD3,few,TGTGCTCTTGGGGCCCCTACCTTCTGGGGGATATACACCGATAAACTCATCTTT,CALGAPTFWGIYTDKLIF
TRAV29/DV5,TRDJ1,TRDD3,few,TGTGCAGCAAGCCTCTTCCTACCTCAGTACTGGGGGATACACCCTCTCCTTGCGTACACCGATAAACTCATCTTT,CAASLFLPQYWGIHPLLAYTDKLIF
TRDV1,TRDJ1,.,few,TGTGCTCTTGGGGATCCTCTGACCGATAAACTCATCTTT,CALGDPLTDKLIF
TRDV1,TRDJ1,.,.,TGTGCTCTTGGGGAACCCGCGGGAGGCTATTTGCCCCTTAACGATAAACTCATCTTT,CALGEPAGGYLPLNDKLIF
TRDV1,TRDJ1,.,few,TGTGCTCTTGGGGACCCAGCTTCCTTCAGGGGGTCCAACCCCCCCTTTTACACCGATAAACTCATCTTT,CALGDPASFRGSNPPFYTDKLIF
TRDV1,TRDJ1,TRDD3,.,TGTGCTCTTGGGGAACTACAGGGTCCCTGGGGGAGGGAGTACACCGATAAACTCATCTTT,CALGELQGPWGREYTDKLIF
TRDV1,TRDJ1,.,few,TGTGCTCTTGGGGAACCGCGAGGGGACCACACCGATAAACTCATCTTT,CALGEPRGDHTDKLIF
TRDV1,TRDJ1,TRDD3,.,TGTGCTCTTGGGGAAATGGTGGGTCTGGGGGACTACACCGATAAACTCATCTTT,CALGEMVGLGDYTDKLIF
TRDV1,TRDJ1,.,.,TGTGCTCTTGGGGAATATTCCCCCCTTCCTACGAAGGGGATACGGGGGGGTACTTACACCGATAAACTCATCTTT,CALGEYSPLPTKGIRGGTYTDKLIF
TRDV1,TRDJ1,TRDD3,few,TGTGCTCTTATTCCAGTAACATACTGGGGGATACATTCGTACACCGATAAACTCATCTTT,CALIPVTYWGIHSYTDKLIF
TRDV1,TRDJ1,TRDD3,.,TGTGCTCTTGGGGAACTTAACCTACGAGGGGGGATGCCGTACACCGATAAACTCATCTTT,CALGELNLRGGMPYTDKLIF
TRDV1,TRDJ2,TRDD3,once,TGTGCTCTTGGGGTCCCGGGGGACCTTCCTAGACTGGGGGATAGATCAGCACAACTCTTCTTT,CALGVPGDLPRLGDRSAQLFF
TRDV1,TRDJ1,TRDD3,few,TGTGCTCTTGAGGAACCTACTTATGGGGGATACATGAAGAAGTACACCGATAAACTCATCTTT,CALEEPTYGGYMKKYTDKLIF